These 21 T cell receptor beta chains came from one sample sequenced in a study of technical replicates of blood from several donors. The data were produced by immunoSEQ multiplex PCR, yet TCRdb's version contains in-frame clones alone and is incomplete. The repertoire holds about 98,000 clones, with approximately 96% as singletons. Material: T cells isolated from PBMCs. The receptors shown here come from a human donor in good health.

The genes are TRBV27 and TRBJ2-1, with D perhaps matching TRBD1 (8 bases). Trimming took 8 bases from V and 7 from J, leaving 18 bases between them. Germline V gene lookup returns CDR1 MNHEY and CDR2 SMNVEV (reference sequence). There are 14 residues in the CDR3. The CDR3 loop reads CASGVGQGGNEQFF. The CDR3 DNA reads TGTGCCAGCGGAGTAGGACAGGGAGGGAATGAGCAGTTCTTC.

The chain uses TRBV7-8 and TRBJ2-1; D is perhaps TRBD2 (6 bases). Trimming removed 4 bases from V and 7 bases from J, with 17 bases in between. Germline-derived CDR1 and CDR2 are SGHVS and FQNEAQ. The CDR3 contains 15 residues. The CDR3 region is CASSYHRGGINEQFF. CDR3 sequence (DNA): TGTGCCAGCAGCTACCACCGGGGAGGAATAAATGAGCAGTTCTTC.

This clone was observed once. In DNA form, the CDR3 reads TGTGCCAGCAGTCAGACTAGCGGGAGGTCAAATGAGCAGTTCTTC. Protein sequence: CASSQTSGRSNEQFF. The rearrangement joins TRBV6-1 to TRBJ2-1; TRBD2 matches at 13 bases. The CDR3 extends over 15 amino acids. Trimming took 5 bases from V and 7 from J; bases not matched to a gene: 5. Germline CDR1 reads MNHNS; CDR2 reads SASEGT.

The gene calls are TRBV29-1 and TRBJ2-7, with D uncertain. V dropped 1 base and J dropped 0 bases, with 13 bases sitting between them. The CDR3 has 15 amino acids. In germline, CDR1 is SQVTM, CDR2 ANQGSEA. CDR3: CSVEAFMYSSYEQYF. DNA of the CDR3: TGCAGCGTTGAAGCGTTTATGTATAGCTCCTACGAGCAGTACTTC.

In regard to this clone: In the same sample, other DNA sequences code for this CDR3. V is TRBV15 and J is TRBJ1-5; D ambiguous. There are 13 residues in the CDR3. V was shortened by 0 bases and J by 4 bases, with 4 bases between the two germline ends. Germline CDR1 is LNHNV and CDR2 is YYDKDF (reference sequence). CDR3 sequence reads: CATSRDPNQPQHF. As DNA, the CDR3 is TGTGCCACCAGCAGAGACCCAAATCAGCCCCAGCATTTT.

The gene calls are TRBV28 and TRBJ1-1; D not resolved. The V and J ends lost 5 bases and 2 bases respectively, with 12 bases between them. The germline V gene encodes CDR1 MDHEN and CDR2 SYDVKM. CDR3 length: 14 amino acids. CDR3 region: CASSPHSINTEAFF. The CDR3 DNA is TGTGCCAGCAGTCCCCACTCGATTAACACTGAAGCTTTCTTT. The whole variable domain, remainder taken from reference TRBV28 and TRBJ1-1, is DVKVTQSSRYLVKRTGEKVFLECVQDMDHENMFWYRQDPGLGLRLIYFSYDVKMKEKGDIPEGYSVSREKKERFSLILESASTNQTSMYLCASSPHSINTEAFFGQGTRLTVV.

The V gene is TRBV30, the J gene TRBJ2-3; the D gene is possibly TRBD2 (6 bases). CDR3 length: 15 amino acids. Trimming took 2 bases from V and 0 from J, leaving 12 bases between them. In germline, CDR1 is GTSNPN, CDR2 SVGIG (reference sequence). The CDR3 protein is CAWSYGTLSTDTQYF. CDR3 DNA: TGTGCCTGGAGTTACGGGACTTTGAGCACAGATACGCAGTATTTT.

The V gene is TRBV30, the J gene TRBJ2-5; weak D call: TRBD1 (5 bases). The CDR3 is 17 amino acids. Germline CDR1 and CDR2: GTSNPN and SVGIG (reference sequence). V was cut by 4 bases and J by 5 bases, with 26 bases left in between. The CDR3 bases are TGTGCCTGGATCCAGCAGAGAAGACAGCTTACACGGGAGACCCAGTACTTC. Its protein is CAWIQQRRQLTRETQYF.

The chain has TRBV28 and TRBJ2-7; D is ambiguous. The CDR3 is 14 residues long. In germline, CDR1 is MDHEN, CDR2 SYDVKM. V lost 2 bases to trimming and J lost 4 bases, with 12 bases between them. The CDR3, as DNA: TGTGCCAGCAGTTTACAGTTCAACCCTTACGAGCAGTACTTC. Protein: CASSLQFNPYEQYF.

J is TRBJ1-6 and V is TRBV7-3, with D possibly matching TRBD1 (6 bases). Germline CDR1 and CDR2: SGHTA and FQGTGA. The CDR3 is 15 residues long. V was clipped by 1 base and J by 9 bases, with 13 bases between them. Here the CDR3 reads CASSLSAGDFSPLHF. CDR3 DNA sequence: TGTGCCAGCAGCTTAAGCGCAGGGGATTTTTCACCCCTCCACTTT.

The rearrangement joins TRBV7-9 to TRBJ2-7; D possibly corresponds to TRBD2 (5 bases). The V end was cut by 5 bases, the J end by 0 bases, with 20 bases between. Germline-derived CDR1 and CDR2 are SEHNR and FQNEAQ (reference sequence). There are 17 residues in the CDR3. This CDR3 is CASSRIYSIATSYEQYF. The CDR3, as DNA: TGTGCCAGCAGCCGAATCTATTCCATAGCGACCTCCTACGAGCAGTACTTC.

The chain couples TRBV2 to TRBJ1-1, with TRBD1 matching 9 bases. V lost 8 bases to trimming and J lost 8 bases; unmatched junction nucleotides: 3. Per germline, CDR1 SNHLY and CDR2 FYNNEI. This CDR3 is built from 11 residues. The CDR3 here is CASRGTGEAFF. As DNA, the CDR3 is TGTGCCAGCCGGGGGACAGGGGAAGCTTTCTTT.

This sequence joins TRBV19 and TRBJ1-2; D is undetermined. V lost 5 bases, J lost 8 bases, and 15 bases lay in between. CDR1 LNHDA and CDR2 SQIVND come from the germline V gene (reference sequence). CDR3 length: 13 amino acids. The CDR3 spells CASSARSDGGYTF. CDR3 bases: TGTGCCAGTAGTGCCCGGTCAGACGGGGGCTACACCTTC. The whole variable domain, remainder taken from reference TRBV19 and TRBJ1-2, is DGGITQSPKYLFRKEGQNVTLSCEQNLNHDAMYWYRQDPGQGLRLIYYSQIVNDFQKGDIAEGYSVSREKKESFPLTVTSAQKNPTAFYLCASSARSDGGYTFGSGTRLTVV.

The rearrangement uses TRBV29-1 and TRBJ1-1; a possible D gene is TRBD1 (6 bases). Germline V gene data show CDR1 as SQVTM and CDR2 as ANQGSEA. V shed 6 bases and J shed 5 bases, with 22 bases lying between them. The CDR3 has 15 residues. The CDR3 DNA is TGCAGCGTAGCACAGGGAATCGGGGGGAATACTGAAGCTTTCTTT. Amino acids: CSVAQGIGGNTEAFF.

This chain uses TRBV5-1 with TRBJ1-1, with 8 bases matching TRBD1. The germline gives CDR1 SGHRS, CDR2 YFSETQ. The junction had 3 bases not matched to a gene; V was cut back by 2 bases and J by 3 bases. The CDR3 contains 14 residues. CDR3 bases: TGCGCCAGCAGCTTCCAGGGGGCGGACACTGAAGCTTTCTTT. Protein sequence: CASSFQGADTEAFF. Full variable domain (outside the CDR3, taken from reference TRBV5-1 and TRBJ1-1): KAGVTQTPRYLIKTRGQQVTLSCSPISGHRSVSWYQQTPGQGLQFLFEYFSETQRNKGNFPGRFSGRQFSNSRSEMNVSTLELGDSALYLCASSFQGADTEAFFGQGTRLTVV.

The chain employs TRBV27 and TRBJ1-1; D is unclear. Germline CDR1 is MNHEY and CDR2 is SMNVEV (reference sequence). V dropped 4 bases and J dropped 8 bases, with 11 bases sitting between them. CDR3 length: 12 residues. The CDR3 sequence is CASSSPPREAFF. The DNA of the CDR3 is TGTGCCAGCAGTTCCCCCCCCAGGGAAGCTTTCTTT.

The J gene is TRBJ2-3, the V gene TRBV11-2; TRBD1 matches at 7 bases. Germline assignment: CDR1 SGHAT and CDR2 FQNNGV. The CDR3 is 16 residues long. V trimming: 5 bases; J trimming: 4 bases; junction bases outside the gene matches: 12. The CDR3 DNA is TGTGCCAGCAGCATCGGACAGGAGCTAGGGTCAGATACGCAGTATTTT. It is translated as CASSIGQELGSDTQYF.

The J gene is TRBJ1-4, the V gene TRBV10-2; 9 nucleotides align to TRBD1. J was trimmed by 0 bases and V by 2 bases; bases with no gene match: 4. Germline loops: CDR1 WSHSY, CDR2 SAAADI. This CDR3 region has 17 residues. DNA for the CDR3: TGCGCCAGCAGTGAGGCCGACAGGGGGGCAACTAATGAAAAACTGTTTTTT. Residues: CASSEADRGATNEKLFF.

This clone appeared once. The chain employs TRBV5-1 and TRBJ2-1; D may be TRBD1 (6 bases). Germline V lookup: CDR1 SGHRS, CDR2 YFSETQ. The CDR3 totals 14 residues. V lost 0 bases, J lost 5 bases, and 9 bases lay in between. CDR3 amino acids: CASSLGGGDNEQFF. CDR3 nucleotides: TGCGCCAGCAGCTTGGGAGGGGGAGACAATGAGCAGTTCTTC.

The rearrangement uses TRBV5-4 and TRBJ1-3; a weak D match, TRBD1 (5 bases). Germline V gives CDR1 SGHNT, CDR2 YYREEE (reference sequence). V was pared by 4 bases and J by 0 bases, with 11 bases between. The CDR3 runs to 15 residues. This CDR3 reads CASSTDRHSGNTIYF. CDR3 in DNA: TGTGCCAGCAGCACCGACAGACACTCTGGAAACACCATATATTTT.

This clone has a single count. J is TRBJ2-2 and V is TRBV5-6; D gene unclear. CDR3 length: 15 amino acids. Deletions cut 0 bases from V and 4 bases from J, with 10 bases between. Per the germline V gene, CDR1 is SGHDT and CDR2 is YYEEEE. This chain's CDR3 is CASSLGAVTTGELFF. The CDR3, as DNA: TGTGCCAGCAGCTTGGGGGCAGTCACCACCGGGGAGCTGTTTTTT.